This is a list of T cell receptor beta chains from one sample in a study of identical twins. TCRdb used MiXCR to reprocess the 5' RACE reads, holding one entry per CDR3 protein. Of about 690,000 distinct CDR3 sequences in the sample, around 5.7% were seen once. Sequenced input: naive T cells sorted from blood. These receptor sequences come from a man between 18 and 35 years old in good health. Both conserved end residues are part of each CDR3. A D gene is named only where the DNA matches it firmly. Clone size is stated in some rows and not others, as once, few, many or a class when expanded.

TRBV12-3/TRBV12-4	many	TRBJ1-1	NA	CATRKKLGTEAFF	TGTGCCACACGAAAAAAATTAGGCACTGAAGCTTTCTTT
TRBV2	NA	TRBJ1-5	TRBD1	CASSETGTDEFGHF	TGTGCCAGCAGTGAAACCGGGACAGATGAGTTCGGGCATTTT
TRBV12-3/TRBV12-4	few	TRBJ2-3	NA	CASSSGEVSTDTQYF	TGTGCCAGCAGTTCGGGGGAGGTCTCCACAGATACGCAGTATTTT
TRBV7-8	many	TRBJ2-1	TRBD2	CASSLLLAIDSYNEQFF	TGTGCCAGCAGCTTATTACTAGCGATAGACTCCTACAATGAGCAGTTCTTC
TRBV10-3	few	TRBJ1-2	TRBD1	CASQGQVTYGYTF	TGTGCCTCCCAGGGACAGGTGACCTATGGCTACACCTTC
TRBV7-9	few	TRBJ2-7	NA	CASSTQGYEQYF	TGTGCCAGCAGCACACAGGGTTACGAGCAGTACTTC
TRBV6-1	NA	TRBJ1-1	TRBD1	CASRGQRDTDGRAFF	TGTGCCAGCAGGGGACAGAGGGACACTGATGGGAGAGCTTTCTTT
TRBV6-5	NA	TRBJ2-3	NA	CASSSTPSSDTQYF	TGTGCCAGCAGTTCCACCCCTAGCTCAGATACGCAGTATTTT
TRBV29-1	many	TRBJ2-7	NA	CSVGGAALEQYF	TGCAGCGTGGGGGGAGCAGCCTTGGAGCAGTACTTC
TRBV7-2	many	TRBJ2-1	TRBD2	CASSDSGPSYNEQFF	TGTGCCAGCAGCGATAGCGGGCCCTCCTACAATGAGCAGTTCTTC
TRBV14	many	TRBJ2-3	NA	CASSQVGAVRGDTQYF	TGTGCCAGCAGCCAAGTAGGAGCGGTCCGGGGAGATACGCAGTATTTT
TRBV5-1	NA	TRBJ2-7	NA	CASSPRPSNYEQYF	TGCGCCAGCAGCCCCCGTCCAAGCAACTACGAGCAGTACTTC
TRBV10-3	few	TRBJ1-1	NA	CAISGDTMNTEAFF	TGTGCCATCAGTGGGGACACTATGAACACTGAAGCTTTCTTT
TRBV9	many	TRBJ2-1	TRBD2	CASSTKTSAHQFF	TGTGCCAGCAGCACCAAGACTAGCGCCCACCAGTTCTTC
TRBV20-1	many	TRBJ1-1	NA	CSVPGDANRGTEAFF	TGCAGTGTCCCCGGGGATGCGAATCGGGGCACTGAAGCTTTCTTT
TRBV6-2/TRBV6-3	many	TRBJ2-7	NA	CASISPSYEQYF	TGTGCCAGCATTTCGCCTTCCTACGAGCAGTACTTC
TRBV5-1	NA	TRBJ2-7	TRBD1	CASSLGQGARIHEQYF	TGCGCCAGCAGCTTGGGACAGGGGGCGAGAATCCACGAGCAGTACTTC